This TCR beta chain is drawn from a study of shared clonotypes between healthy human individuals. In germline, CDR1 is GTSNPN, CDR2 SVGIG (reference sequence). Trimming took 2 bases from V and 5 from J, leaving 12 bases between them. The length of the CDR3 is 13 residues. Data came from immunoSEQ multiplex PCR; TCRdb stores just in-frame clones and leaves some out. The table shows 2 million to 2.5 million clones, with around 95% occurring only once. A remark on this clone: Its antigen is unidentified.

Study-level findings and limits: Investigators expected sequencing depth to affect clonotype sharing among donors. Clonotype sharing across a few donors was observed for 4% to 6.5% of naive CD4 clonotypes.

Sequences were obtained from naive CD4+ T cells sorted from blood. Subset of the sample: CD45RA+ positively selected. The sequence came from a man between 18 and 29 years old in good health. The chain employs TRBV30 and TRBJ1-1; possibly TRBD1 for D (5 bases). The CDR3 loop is CAWSMARTTEAFF. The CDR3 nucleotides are TGTGCCTGGAGTATGGCCAGGACAACTGAAGCTTTCTTT.